Detailed here is one T cell receptor beta chain. Its antigen specificity is not known. The input lacks base qualities; no much larger clone sits a single base away. The donors were healthy, HIV-negative adults who had no recently reported acute infections or vaccinations. Only Caucasian adults living in Nashville, Tennessee, USA were represented among the donors. CD4+ T cells were enriched by magnetic negative selection, after which naive cells were positively selected on CD45RA and the negative fraction was taken as the memory subset. Blood was obtained by leukapheresis, after which PBMCs were separated by Ficoll-Histopaque density gradient centrifugation and cryopreserved in liquid nitrogen vapor phase. Analytical flow cytometry was used to check the purity and quantity of each magnetically sorted T cell population. Genomic DNA was isolated from every sorted fraction and measured by UV absorbance on a Nanodrop 2000c.

These data are taken from a study of shared clonotypes between healthy human individuals (TCRdb year 2020). Some background on the complete study: The cohort comprised a couple of women and three men aged 18 to 49 years. For each donor, three plates each were used for CD4 naive and CD4 memory, two plates were used for CD8 naive, and one plate was used for CD8 memory. Blood TCR repertoires of roughly five healthy adults were deeply sequenced to estimate repertoire size and the extent of clonotype sharing between individuals. Libraries were prepared and TCR repertoires were sequenced by different laboratories using diverse techniques, in order to increase sequencing depth and limit assay-specific biases. Between about 0.85 and 10 billion PBMCs per donor were obtained by leukapheresis.

General study outcomes and caveats: Estimated clonotype richness was generally larger for naive than for memory subsets. Compared with non-shared clonotypes, the clonotypes found in all four sorted-subset donors had higher generation probabilities. Incomplete sequencing was indicated by rarefaction of sorted-subset datasets, despite the large sequencing depth. Because the study included a small number of donors, the genetic and exposure-history diversity represented was limited. Sampling was limited to blood, and TCR repertoires in tissue likely differ from TCR repertoires in blood. Pairwise subsampling indicated that sequencing depth was expected to affect the degree of clonotype sharing among donors. Across several donors, around 5% of naive CD4, roughly 3.5% of naive CD8, 2% to 2.5% of memory CD4, and 0.4% to 0.45% of memory CD8 clonotypes were shared.

Using the deep immunoSEQ assay, multiplex PCR amplified TCR CDR3 regions from genomic DNA. Genomic DNA extracted from each cell subset was distributed evenly over all wells of several immunoSEQ 96-well plates, and each plate served as one replicate. Each replicate PCR for sorted subsets received approximately 220 ng genomic DNA, equal to 28,000 or so T cell genomes. Purified libraries were quantified with a Qubit 3.0 fluorometer, sized on a Bioanalyzer 2100, and re-quantified with the KAPA Library Quantification kit. Every immunoSEQ 96-well plate was sequenced on a dedicated single-read 150-cycle Illumina NextSeq 550 flow cell. In the authors' own workflow: Because the immunoSEQ output included only junctional sequences and no quality scores, the filtering could not be the same as the filtering used for full-length reads. To assign V/J genes and CDR3, sequences were annotated against IMGT germline references using PyIR, a Python wrapper for IgBLAST v1.9. Reads were removed for weak V/J assignments (E-value above 1e-6), missing CDR3, stop codons, out-of-frame junctions, or ambiguous translated residues. V3J clonotypes were defined by identical inferred V gene, J gene, and CDR3 amino acid sequence. Percentage overlap between repertoires was calculated by dividing the number of shared unique clonotypes by the size of the smaller repertoire. Richness of each repertoire was evaluated using RTK rarefaction, the Chao1 estimator, and Recon v2.1 estimates of unobserved clonotypes. Generation probabilities for all TCRbeta clonotypes obtained by the gDNA method from a handful of donors were computed using OLGA. TCRdb holds this immuneACCESS table with in-frame rearrangements only. Some clones are missing; in checked studies, unresolved V genes explain under half, and the rest has no known cause. Clone size and V and J calls were adopted from that table, with D and trimming inferred from the DNA. The sample includes roughly 2 million clones, with 90% to 97% observed a single time. The ten largest account for around 0.13% of the sample.

Spanning cysteine to phenylalanine, the CDR3 consists of 18 amino acids. CDR3 DNA is the only sequence kept; it has 54 bases, read in frame from the first base. The V end gives up 7 bases and the J end 0 bases, leaving 14 bases in the junction not matched to a gene. The germline V gene specifies SQVTM as CDR1 and ANQGSEA as CDR2. Here the chain combines TRBV29-1 and TRBJ2-4; 11 of the junction bases match TRBD2. The receptor was derived from a young man in good health. Sequences were obtained from naive CD4+ T cells sorted from blood. In light of the paper, this sample's cell subset or site label describes: CD45RA+ positively selected. The DNA reads as follows: TGCAGCGCCTCCGTAGCGGGAGGGTCCTATCTAGCCAAAAACATTCAGTACTTC. The resulting protein is CSASVAGGSYLAKNIQYF.